This T cell receptor beta chain emerged from a study of T-cell reconstitution after alpha-beta-depleted transplantation in children. It was with unique molecular identifiers that the TCRbeta library was prepared. TCRdb itself ran the PCR reads through MiXCR, one entry per CDR3 protein. The repertoire holds about 360,000 distinct CDR3 sequences, with about an eighth as singletons. Germline assignment: CDR1 MNHEY and CDR2 SVGEGT. The CDR3 has 14 amino acids. Germline trimming cut 4 bases from V and 5 bases from J; bases unmatched to any gene: 7. The chain joins TRBV6-2 or TRBV6-3 to TRBJ2-5; 7 bases are shared with TRBD1. This sequence was found in a human donor who donated a stem cell graft to a child with Fanconi anemia. The specimen was PBMCs, collected from the stem cell graft. CDR3 nucleotide sequence: TGTGCCAGCAGTTCACAGGGGCCGTACGAGACCCAGTACTTC. Encoded protein: CASSSQGPYETQYF.